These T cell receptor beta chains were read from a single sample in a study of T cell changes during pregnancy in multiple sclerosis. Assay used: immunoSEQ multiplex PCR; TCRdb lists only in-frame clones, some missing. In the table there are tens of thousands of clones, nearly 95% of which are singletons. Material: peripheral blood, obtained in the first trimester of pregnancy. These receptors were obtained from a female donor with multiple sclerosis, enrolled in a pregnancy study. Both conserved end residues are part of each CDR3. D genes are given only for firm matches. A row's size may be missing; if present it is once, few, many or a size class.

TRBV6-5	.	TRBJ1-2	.	TGTGCCAGCAGTTACGGAGGGACCTCTCCCTATGGCTACACCTTC	CASSYGGTSPYGYTF
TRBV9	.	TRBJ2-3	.	TGTGCCAGCAGCCGAACTAGCGATACGCAGTATTTT	CASSRTSDTQYF
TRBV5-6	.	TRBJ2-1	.	TGTGCCAGCAGCTACTCCGACAGGACCCACAATGAGCAGTTCTTC	CASSYSDRTHNEQFF
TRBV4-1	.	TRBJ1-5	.	TGCGCCAGCAGCCAAGATAGGGGTCAGCCCCAGCATTTT	CASSQDRGQPQHF
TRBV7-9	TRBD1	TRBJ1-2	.	TGTGCCAGCAGCTTAGGGGACAGCTATGGCTACACCTTC	CASSLGDSYGYTF
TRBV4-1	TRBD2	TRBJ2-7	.	TGCGCCAGCAGCTTAAGGCGGGGACTAGCGAGCCACGAGCAGTACTTC	CASSLRRGLASHEQYF
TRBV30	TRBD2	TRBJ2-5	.	TGTGCCTGGGGACCCCTAGCGGCGGGGGGAGAGACCCAGTACTTC	CAWGPLAAGGETQYF
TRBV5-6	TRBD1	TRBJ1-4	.	TGTGCCAGCAGCCGAAAGCCGGGACAGTTAAATGAAAAACTGTTTTTT	CASSRKPGQLNEKLFF
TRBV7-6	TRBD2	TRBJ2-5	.	TGTGCCAGCAGCTTAGAACTAGCGGGGGTGATAAGAGAAGCCCAGTACTTC	CASSLELAGVIREAQYF
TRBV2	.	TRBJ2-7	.	TGTGCCAGCAGTGCGCAACAGGGGGGGGCCTACGAGCAGTACTTC	CASSAQQGGAYEQYF
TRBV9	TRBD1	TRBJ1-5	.	TGTGCCAGCAGCGCAACAGGGGGTGGTCAGCCCCAGCATTTT	CASSATGGGQPQHF
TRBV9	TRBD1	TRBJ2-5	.	TGTGCCAGCAGCTTGTCGGTACAGGGGGGATGGGAGACCCAGTACTTC	CASSLSVQGGWETQYF
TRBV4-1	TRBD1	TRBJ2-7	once	TGCGCCAGCAGCCAGGACCGGGACAGGGGGCGGGAGCAGGGGGAGCAGTACTTC	CASSQDRDRGREQGEQYF
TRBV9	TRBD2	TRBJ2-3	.	TGTGCCAGCAGCGGCGGGAGGGATACGCAGTATTTT	CASSGGRDTQYF
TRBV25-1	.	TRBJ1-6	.	TGTGCCAGCAGCCCCTCCGTGGGGCCTAATTCACCCCTCCACTTT	CASSPSVGPNSPLHF
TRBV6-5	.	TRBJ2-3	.	TGTGCCAGCAGTTACCCGGGGGGCACAGATACGCAGTATTTT	CASSYPGGTDTQYF
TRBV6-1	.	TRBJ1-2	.	TGTGCCAGCAGTGAATCAAGAGGGAATGGCTACACCTTC	CASSESRGNGYTF